The clone carrying this TCR beta chain was found a few times. Its antigen is unidentified. This record comes from a study of cytotoxic CD8 clonotypes in ibrutinib-treated CLL. Findings and caveats of the study: Different sampling times were used for sustained-remission and progressing patients.

Germline V gene sequence: CDR1 MNHNY, CDR2 SVGAGI (reference sequence). CDR3 length: 13 residues. The ends lost 11 bases at V and 4 bases at J; junction bases unmatched: 7. Profiling relied on immunoSEQ multiplex PCR, and the TCRdb table lists in-frame clones only, not all of them. The repertoire holds fewer than 50,000 clones, with almost 70% as singletons. The chain employs TRBV6-6 and TRBJ1-5, with TRBD1 matching over 8 bases. The receptor comes from a human donor with chronic lymphocytic leukemia. This specimen was PBMCs, taken after 12 months of ibrutinib treatment. The CDR3: CAGSDRGNQPQHF. CDR3 nucleotides: TGTGCCGGCTCAGACAGGGGAAATCAGCCCCAGCATTTT.